These 3 T cell receptor beta chains were sequenced from one sample in a study of cytomegalovirus exposure and HLA in healthy donors. Amplification used 60 Vbeta primers and 13 Jbeta primers. Method: immunoSEQ multiplex PCR; TCRdb's copy keeps in-frame clones and lacks some. The profile shows about 67,000 clones, around 63% of them singletons. Sequencing used PBMCs. The receptors come from a woman aged 25 to 39 in good health and CMV-seronegative.

As for this clone: The junction does not match germline at one end; this may be a read error. The gene calls are TRBV11-3 and TRBJ2-5, with D maybe TRBD2 (7 bases). This CDR3 spans 15 amino acids. Looked up from germline, CDR1 is SGHNT and CDR2 is YENEEA. The chain's CDR3 is CASNLGGGSRETQYF. CDR3 nucleotide sequence: TGTGCCAGCAACTTAGGGGGGGGGAGTCGAGAGACCCAGTACTTC.

The rearrangement uses TRBV6-1 and TRBJ2-5; the D gene is possibly TRBD2 (6 bases). The germline gives CDR1 MNHNS, CDR2 SASEGT. CDR3 size: 15 residues. V lost 2 bases and J 5 bases, leaving 15 bases between the germline ends. This chain's CDR3 is CASSESVAGYETQYF. CDR3 nucleotides: TGTGCCAGCAGTGAATCGGTGGCGGGGTATGAGACCCAGTACTTC.

This chain links TRBV19 with TRBJ1-2; D perhaps matches TRBD1 (6 bases). V dropped 6 bases and J dropped 4 bases, with 18 bases sitting between them. Per the germline V gene, CDR1 is LNHDA and CDR2 is SQIVND (reference sequence). The CDR3 sequence is 15 residues long. The CDR3 region is CASRPGRGGLYGYTF. CDR3 DNA sequence: TGTGCCAGTAGACCCGGCCGCGGGGGGCTCTATGGCTACACCTTC.